Shown below are 32 T cell receptor beta chains from a single sample sequenced in a study of PD-1 blockade in classical Hodgkin lymphoma. As to time point: cycle 4 day 1 (C4D1), after 5 to 7 weeks of nivolumab. Each of the patients experienced relapse following autologous stem cell transplantation, and their brentuximab vedotin exposure differed. Some clones are missing from TCRdb's copy, which holds only in-frame ones; the method was immunoSEQ multiplex PCR. Of 15,000 to 20,000 clones in the sample, roughly 65% were seen once. The sample was peripheral blood mononuclear cells (PBMCs), taken before the fourth cycle of nivolumab. The receptors originated from a human donor with classical Hodgkin lymphoma.

The chain is built from TRBV5-1 and TRBJ2-7; D may be TRBD1 (5 bases). The CDR3 extends over 13 amino acids. Germline CDR1 SGHRS, CDR2 YFSETQ. V lost 4 bases and J lost 4, with 12 bases in between. CDR3 sequence (DNA): TGCGCCAGCAGCCAGGACACCCATTACGAGCAGTACTTC. It translates to CASSQDTHYEQYF.

This clone was recorded once. The chain has TRBV11-2 and TRBJ2-1; 10 nucleotides match TRBD2. The V segment lost 5 bases and the J segment 7 bases; nucleotides outside the gene matches: 2. CDR1 is SGHAT and CDR2 is FQNNGV in the germline V gene. The CDR3 consists of 13 residues. CDR3 nucleotide sequence: TGTGCCAGCAGCCCGGGACTAGCGAATGAGCAGTTCTTC. Amino acids: CASSPGLANEQFF.

This clone is medium-sized (0.01 to 0.1%). In the same sample, other DNA sequences code for this CDR3. This chain links TRBV6-1 with TRBJ2-7; D uncertain. Germline CDR1 and CDR2: MNHNS and SASEGT. V lost 2 bases to trimming and J lost 0 bases, with 11 bases between them. The CDR3 loop spans 15 amino acids. The CDR3 nucleotides read TGTGCCAGCAGTGAAACAGCTCTAAACTCCTACGAGCAGTACTTC. This translates into CASSETALNSYEQYF.

This sequence joins TRBV12-2 and TRBJ2-1; the D call in the table, TRBD1, was not verified against the DNA. TRBV12-2 represents a pseudogene. This CDR3 region has 16 residues. CDR3 residues: CASHTDGSDRDNEQFF. The CDR3 coding sequence is TGTGCAAGTCACACGGACGGGAGTGACAGGGACAATGAGCAGTTCTTC.

V and J are TRBV6-6 and TRBJ1-4; possible D gene TRBD1, 6 bases. The CDR3 covers 14 residues. Trimming shortened V by 1 base and J by 4 bases, and 7 bases separated the two germline ends. CDR1 and CDR2 (germline): MNHNY, SVGAGI (reference sequence). As DNA, the CDR3 is TGTGCCAGCAGTTACTTACAGGGTAATGAAAAACTGTTTTTT. The encoded protein is CASSYLQGNEKLFF.

The chain uses TRBV5-6 and TRBJ1-2, with D unclear. CDR3 length: 14 residues. Trimming cost V 0 bases and J 4 bases, with 10 bases left between them. Germline V gene data show CDR1 as SGHDT and CDR2 as YYEEEE. The CDR3 DNA reads TGTGCCAGCAGCTTGGAGTGGACGGGCTATGGCTACACCTTC. Translating gives CASSLEWTGYGYTF.

This clone was recorded once. The chain links TRBV6-6 to TRBJ2-3; D is ambiguous. The V gene lost 2 bases and the J gene lost 1 base, with 10 bases spanning the gap. Germline lookup yields CDR1 MNHNY and CDR2 SVGAGI (reference sequence). The CDR3 runs to 15 residues. The CDR3 region has the DNA TGTGCCAGCAGTTACAGGGAATTGGGCACAGATACGCAGTATTTT. It yields the protein CASSYRELGTDTQYF.

The chain uses TRBV2 and TRBJ2-5, with no clear D. CDR1 is SNHLY, CDR2 FYNNEI, per germline. Trimming cost V 3 bases and J 5 bases, with 13 bases left between them. The CDR3 runs to 14 residues. This CDR3 is CASSEVRTGETQYF. The CDR3 nucleotides are TGTGCCAGCAGTGAGGTTCGCACTGGGGAGACCCAGTACTTC.

This sequence joins TRBV2 and TRBJ2-7, with D unresolved. Germline lookup yields CDR1 SNHLY and CDR2 FYNNEI. The CDR3 has 19 amino acids. Trimming pared 6 bases from V and 3 bases from J, leaving 30 bases between. CDR3 coding DNA: TGTGCCAGCAGCATAAACCCCCGGGCGGAGAGTCCCCCACGCTACGAGCAGTACTTC. Translation: CASSINPRAESPPRYEQYF.

This chain links TRBV29-1 with TRBJ2-2, with 8 positions matching TRBD1. This CDR3 contains 15 residues. V lost 6 bases and J lost 4; bases outside the gene matches: 10. The germline CDR1 and CDR2 sequences are SQVTM and ANQGSEA. CDR3 sequence (DNA): TGCAGCGTCGCGGACAGGGAGAGAGGCACCGGGGAGCTGTTTTTT. This sequence encodes CSVADRERGTGELFF.

This rearrangement joins TRBV5-4 to TRBJ2-3; unclear D gene. CDR1 and CDR2 (germline): SGHNT, YYREEE (reference sequence). The CDR3 length is 16 residues. V lost 4 bases, J lost 2 bases, and 17 bases lay in between. CDR3 amino acids: CASSPRAGIVTDTQYF. In nucleotides, the CDR3 is TGTGCCAGCAGCCCCCGTGCCGGAATCGTCACAGATACGCAGTATTTT.

The rearrangement joins TRBV11-2 to TRBJ2-1; D uncertain. The CDR3 length is 10 residues. With 6 bases removed from V and 7 bases from J, the gap between germline ends came to 4 bases. CDR1 and CDR2 from the germline V gene are SGHAT and FQNNGV. The CDR3: CASRLNEQFF. CDR3 DNA sequence: TGTGCCAGCAGGTTGAATGAGCAGTTCTTC.

In this sample, this clone turned up a few times. The J gene is TRBJ2-1, the V gene TRBV12-5; tentative D call: TRBD2 (7 bases). Per the germline V gene, CDR1 is LGHNT and CDR2 is FRNRAP. V was clipped by 1 base and J by 9 bases, with 22 bases between them. This CDR3 has 17 amino acids. This CDR3 reads CASGLAQSGQGRGEQFF. The CDR3 nucleotides read TGTGCTAGTGGTTTGGCCCAAAGTGGGCAGGGGAGGGGTGAGCAGTTCTTC. The full variable domain, rest sourced from reference TRBV12-5 and TRBJ2-1, is DARVTQTPRHKVTEMGQEVTMRCQPILGHNTVFWYRQTMMQGLELLAYFRNRAPLDDSGMPKDRFSAEMPDATLATLKIQPSEPRDSAVYFCASGLAQSGQGRGEQFFGPGTRLTVL.

The chain uses TRBV10-2 and TRBJ2-3; 12 bases map to TRBD2. In germline, CDR1 is WSHSY, CDR2 SAAADI. The trim removed 9 bases at V and 7 bases at J, leaving 5 bases unmatched. The CDR3 length is 13 residues. For the CDR3, the DNA is TGCGCCAGTAAGGGACTAGCGGGCAATACGCAGTATTTT. Translated, it gives CASKGLAGNTQYF.

This clone has only one observation. The rearrangement links TRBV6-6 to TRBJ2-7; D unresolved. The CDR3 runs to 13 residues. Germline CDR1 MNHNY, CDR2 SVGAGI (reference sequence). V lost 6 bases, J lost 4 bases, and 13 bases lay in between. This chain's CDR3 is CASRRGSLYEQYF. Here the CDR3 DNA reads TGTGCCAGCAGAAGAGGCAGCTTATACGAGCAGTACTTC.

This chain joins TRBV27 and TRBJ2-2; TRBD2 is a possible D gene (5 bases). V was cut by 1 base and J by 6 bases, with 15 bases left in between. Germline CDR1 and CDR2: MNHEY and SMNVEV (reference sequence). The CDR3 length is 16 residues. The CDR3 region is CASSLLFSSRSGELFF. CDR3 bases: TGTGCCAGCAGTTTATTGTTTTCTAGCCGGTCCGGGGAGCTGTTTTTT.

The V call is TRBV19, the J call TRBJ2-4; D unclear. The CDR3 sequence is 14 residues long. Trimming shortened V by 8 bases and J by 1 base, and 12 bases separated the two germline ends. The germline V gene has CDR1 LNHDA and CDR2 SQIVND (reference sequence). The chain's CDR3 is CASQGTAAKNIQYF. CDR3 DNA sequence: TGTGCCAGTCAAGGAACGGCGGCCAAAAACATTCAGTACTTC.

This clone has only one observation. The chain couples TRBV15 to TRBJ1-2; D is uncertain. The V and J ends lost 0 bases and 4 bases respectively, with 6 bases between them. There are 13 residues in the CDR3. Germline CDR1 LNHNV, CDR2 YYDKDF (reference sequence). The CDR3 region is CATSRDPSYGYTF. CDR3 nucleotide sequence: TGTGCCACCAGCAGAGATCCCAGCTATGGCTACACCTTC.

The J gene is TRBJ2-4, the V gene TRBV7-9, with TRBD2 matching over 7 bases. The CDR3 is made up of 16 amino acids. Per the germline V gene, CDR1 is SEHNR and CDR2 is FQNEAQ (reference sequence). Trimming removed 5 bases from V and 1 base from J; junction bases left unmatched: 8. CDR3 sequence reads: CASSRGEGVAKNIQYF. As DNA, the CDR3 is TGTGCCAGCAGCCGCGGGGAGGGAGTGGCCAAAAACATTCAGTACTTC.

J is TRBJ2-5 and V is TRBV9; 11 nucleotides line up with TRBD2. The tail of the sequence fits TRBJ2-7 better, so the J call may be wrong. The germline V gene has CDR1 SGDLS and CDR2 YYNGEE. The CDR3 has 15 residues. The CDR3 loop is CASSIQTSGMYEQYF. CDR3 DNA sequence: TGTGCCAGCAGCATCCAGACTAGCGGGATGTACGAGCAGTACTTC.

This clone was counted once. This rearrangement joins TRBV19 to TRBJ2-7; 7 bases are shared with TRBD1. V shed 5 bases and J 2 bases; nucleotides not matched to a gene: 3. Per germline, CDR1 LNHDA and CDR2 SQIVND (reference sequence). This CDR3 is built from 13 residues. This CDR3 reads CASSSGQTYEQYF. CDR3 coding DNA: TGTGCCAGTAGTTCGGGACAGACCTACGAGCAGTACTTC.

In this sample, this clone turned up once. The CDR3 DNA follows: TGCGCCAGCATGGAGGCAGTGAACACTGAAGCTTTCTTT. Its protein product is CASMEAVNTEAFF. The chain links TRBV10-2 to TRBJ1-1; D gene uncertain. Deletions cut 7 bases from V and 0 bases from J, with 9 bases between. Germline assignment: CDR1 WSHSY and CDR2 SAAADI. The CDR3 runs 13 residues.

This sequence joins TRBV4-2 and TRBJ1-6, with D uncertain. CDR1 LGHNA and CDR2 YNFKEQ come from the germline V gene. With 4 bases removed from V and 7 bases from J, the gap between germline ends came to 8 bases. The length of the CDR3 is 13 residues. CDR3 in amino acids: CASSPRTNSPLHF. CDR3 in DNA: TGTGCCAGCAGCCCTCGAACCAATTCACCCCTCCACTTT.

The J gene is TRBJ1-1, the V gene TRBV12-5; D unresolved. The CDR3 is 16 residues long. Germline assignment: CDR1 LGHNT and CDR2 FRNRAP. Trimming pared 3 bases from V and 0 bases from J, leaving 14 bases between. The CDR3 nucleotides read TGTGCTAGTGGTTTTAGAAGGAACCCGATGAACACTGAAGCTTTCTTT. Amino acids: CASGFRRNPMNTEAFF.

The DNA of the CDR3 is TGTGCCAGCACCCCAGACTCACAGAATTGGGTACCGGGGCAGTACTTC. Its translation is CASTPDSQNWVPGQYF. The chain carries TRBV28 and TRBJ2-7; D gene uncertain. CDR3 length equals 16 residues. Trimming stripped 7 bases from V and 9 bases from J, with 28 bases between. Germline CDR1 MDHEN, CDR2 SYDVKM.

This chain joins TRBV9 and TRBJ1-1; D unresolved. V lost 4 bases, J lost 6 bases, and 13 bases lay in between. There are 13 residues in the CDR3. The germline gives CDR1 SGDLS, CDR2 YYNGEE. The DNA for the CDR3 is TGTGCCAGCAGCTTGGACTTTAGCGCTGAAGCTTTCTTT. It is translated as CASSLDFSAEAFF.

The DNA of the CDR3 is TGCGCCAGCAGCCAGGTAGGCGAGCAGTACTTC. It encodes CASSQVGEQYF. The J gene is TRBJ2-7, the V gene TRBV4-1; D not resolved. CDR1 and CDR2 (germline): MGHRA, YSYEKL. The CDR3 is 11 residues long. Trimming took 3 bases from V and 6 from J, leaving 6 bases between them.

The J gene is TRBJ2-1, the V gene TRBV5-6; TRBD2 aligns across 10 bases. Germline lookup yields CDR1 SGHDT and CDR2 YYEEEE. V was clipped by 4 bases and J by 5 bases; unmatched bases: 6. The length of the CDR3 is 15 residues. CDR3: CASSPGLAVHNEQFF. The CDR3 nucleotides read TGTGCCAGCAGCCCCGGACTAGCGGTCCACAATGAGCAGTTCTTC.

The genes are TRBV7-9 and TRBJ2-1; 7 positions agree with TRBD2. V gave up 4 bases and J gave up 3 bases; unmatched junction bases: 12. Germline CDR1 SEHNR, CDR2 FQNEAQ (reference sequence). This CDR3 contains 17 residues. The CDR3 protein is CASSSSSGTKDYNEQFF. CDR3 sequence (DNA): TGTGCCAGCAGCTCATCATCCGGGACTAAGGACTACAATGAGCAGTTCTTC.

This clone was recorded a few times. The gene calls are TRBV5-5 and TRBJ1-1; 9 nucleotides agree with TRBD1. With V trimmed by 4 bases and J by 4 bases, 8 bases remained unmatched. The CDR3 runs to 15 residues. Germline CDR1 and CDR2: SGHKS and YYEKEE (reference sequence). The CDR3: CASSPIGQGRTEAFF. In DNA form, the CDR3 reads TGTGCCAGCAGCCCAATAGGACAGGGGCGCACTGAAGCTTTCTTT.

This clone was found once. V usage is TRBV11-2 and J usage is TRBJ2-5, with 11 bases identical to TRBD1. This CDR3 is 16 amino acids long. The V gene's germline CDR1 is SGHAT and CDR2 FQNNGV. V was pared by 4 bases and J by 5 bases, with 9 bases of the junction left unmatched. CDR3 in DNA: TGTGCCAGCAGCTCGCCGGGACAGGGGGTTCGGGAGACCCAGTACTTC. It translates to CASSSPGQGVRETQYF. The full variable domain, its missing parts supplied by reference TRBV11-2 and TRBJ2-5, is EAGVAQSPRYKIIEKRQSVAFWCNPISGHATLYWYQQILGQGPKLLIQFQNNGVVDDSQLPKDRFSAERLKGVDSTLKIQPAKLEDSAVYLCASSSPGQGVRETQYFGPGTRLLVL.

The V gene is TRBV27, the J gene TRBJ2-5, with D perhaps given as TRBD1 or TRBD2 (6 bases each). Trimming shortened V by 6 bases and J by 7 bases, and 21 bases separated the two germline ends. The CDR3 covers 15 residues. Looked up from germline, CDR1 is MNHEY and CDR2 is SMNVEV (reference sequence). DNA for the CDR3: TGTGCCAGCAGCTATCATAGCGGAGGAGGGGGGACCCAGTACTTC. Encoded protein: CASSYHSGGGGTQYF.